What follows are 5 T cell receptor beta chains derived from one specimen sequenced in a study of T-cell memory formation after mild COVID-19 (dated by TCRdb to about 2021). Libraries were made using 5' RACE. This sample was sequenced with an Illumina NovaSeq 6000. TCRdb passed the public sequencing reads through fastp at Q25 and MiXCR, retaining productive beta sequences. All rows with the same CDR3 protein become a single entry with the most common DNA and genes. Across this sample there are 410,000 or so distinct CDR3 sequences, with 20% to 30% seen only once. Approximately 14% of the sample is taken by the ten largest. The sample was PBMCs or a T cell subset sorted from them (not recorded which). The origin of the receptors is an adult woman who had mild COVID-19 (a few samples of this study predate the infection). The sample titles of this study are shuffled in the database, so cell type and time point are left out; the donor was told from shared clones.

V is TRBV5-6 and J is TRBJ1-5, with D unclear. Trimming took off 2 bases at V and 7 bases at J, with 7 bases between the two ends. The CDR3 totals 12 residues. The V gene's germline CDR1 is SGHDT and CDR2 YYEEEE. The CDR3 region has the DNA TGTGCCAGCAGCTTTGGGAGGCAGCCCCAGCATTTT. Translated, it gives CASSFGRQPQHF.

The V gene is TRBV6-2 or TRBV6-3, the J gene TRBJ1-1; 7 nucleotides line up with TRBD1. The V gene end was trimmed by 6 bases and the J gene end by 3 bases; junction bases not matched to a gene: 4. This CDR3 contains 13 residues. Germline lookup yields CDR1 MNHEY and CDR2 SVGEGT. CDR3 region: CASRGTVDTEAFF. DNA of the CDR3: TGTGCCAGCAGGGGGACAGTTGACACTGAAGCTTTCTTT.

The chain recombines TRBV7-9 with TRBJ2-1, with 10 positions matching TRBD2. The germline V gene has CDR1 SEHNR and CDR2 FQNEAQ (reference sequence). J lost 6 bases, V lost 7 bases, and 3 bases had no gene match. This CDR3 is 13 amino acids long. The CDR3 DNA follows: TGTGCCAGCAAGGTAGCGGGGGGCAATGAGCAGTTCTTC. Its protein is CASKVAGGNEQFF.

V is TRBV30 and J is TRBJ2-7; no definite D call. The CDR3 extends over 10 amino acids. V lost 1 base and J 4 bases, leaving 2 bases between the germline ends. Germline V gene lookup returns CDR1 GTSNPN and CDR2 SVGIG (reference sequence). The CDR3 loop is CAWSGYEQYF. The DNA for the CDR3 is TGTGCCTGGAGTGGATACGAGCAGTACTTC.

This clonotype showed up just a few times. V usage is TRBV5-6 and J usage is TRBJ1-1; D not certain. Trimming left V 3 bases short and J 3 bases short, with 6 bases between. This CDR3 has 12 residues. The germline V gene encodes CDR1 SGHDT and CDR2 YYEEEE. The CDR3 DNA is TGTGCCAGCAGCTGGGCCGACACTGAAGCTTTCTTT. The encoded protein is CASSWADTEAFF.